This is a list of T cell receptor beta chains from one sample in a study of T cells in Graves' hyperthyroidism and ophthalmopathy. Using its own MiXCR run on the multiplex PCR reads, TCRdb lists one record per CDR3 protein. The sample lists 550,000 to 700,000 distinct CDR3 sequences, approximately 44% occurring once. The sequenced sample consisted of peripheral blood or thyroid tissue (not recorded which). These receptors were collected from an adult woman with Graves' disease, either hyperthyroidism or ophthalmopathy (not recorded which). Both conserved end residues are part of each CDR3. The D gene is left open where the match is weak. Where a row states a size, it is once, few, many or the class of an expanded clone; other rows omit it.

TRBV7-9,many,TRBJ1-2,TRBD1,CASSSGTDYGYTF,TGTGCCAGCAGCTCCGGGACAGACTATGGCTACACCTTC
TRBV2,.,TRBJ2-5,TRBD2,CASHSGRVGETQYF,TGTGCCAGTCATAGCGGGAGGGTGGGAGAGACCCAGTACTTC
TRBV29-1,few,TRBJ2-3,.,CSVGAGDTQYF,TGCAGCGTTGGTGCTGGAGATACGCAGTATTTT
TRBV20-1,many,TRBJ1-2,.,CSARIFRVRSGYTF,TGCAGTGCTAGAATTTTCAGGGTTAGAAGCGGCTACACCTTC
TRBV19,.,TRBJ1-4,.,CASKTRGEKLFF,TGTGCCAGTAAGACAAGGGGTGAAAAACTGTTTTTT
TRBV28,.,TRBJ1-1,.,CASSPLIVSLKRAFF,TGTGCCAGCAGCCCCCTCATTGTTTCATTGAAGAGGGCTTTCTTT
TRBV19,many,TRBJ1-1,.,CASSIRGTEAFF,TGTGCCAGTAGTATCAGGGGAACTGAAGCTTTCTTT
TRBV10-3,.,TRBJ2-5,TRBD2,CAISDSSGSGETQYF,TGTGCCATCAGTGACTCTAGCGGGAGCGGGGAGACCCAGTACTTC
TRBV19,.,TRBJ2-6,.,CASSLQLSGANVLTF,TGTGCCAGTAGTCTGCAGCTCTCTGGGGCCAACGTCCTGACTTTC
TRBV6-5,many,TRBJ1-5,.,CASRPDQSGQPQHF,TGTGCCAGCAGACCGGATCAGAGTGGGCAGCCCCAGCATTTT
TRBV25-1,many,TRBJ1-2,.,CASREGYTF,TGTGCCAGCAGGGAAGGCTACACCTTC
TRBV28,many,TRBJ1-5,.,CASTLNPGGNQPQHF,TGTGCCAGCACCCTAAATCCAGGGGGCAATCAGCCCCAGCATTTT
TRBV20-1,.,TRBJ1-1,.,CSATRGDKMNTEAFF,TGCAGTGCCACCCGGGGGGACAAGATGAACACTGAAGCTTTCTTT
TRBV3-1,.,TRBJ2-7,TRBD2,CASSQVMGLAGAEQYF,TGTGCCAGCAGCCAAGTAATGGGACTAGCGGGAGCTGAGCAGTACTTC
TRBV20-1,.,TRBJ2-7,TRBD1,CSARDQTGGYEQYF,TGCAGTGCTAGAGATCAGACAGGGGGGTACGAGCAGTACTTC
TRBV11-2,many,TRBJ2-2,.,CASSLDLGGGTGELFF,TGTGCCAGCAGCTTAGATTTAGGAGGGGGCACCGGGGAGCTGTTTTTT
TRBV2,few,TRBJ2-7,.,CASNTGTPRNF,TGTGCCAGCAATACAGGGACACCTCGTAACTTC
TRBV7-8,.,TRBJ2-5,TRBD2,CASSYSGRARNELSETQYF,TGTGCCAGCAGCTATAGCGGGAGGGCCCGCAATGAGCTTTCCGAGACCCAGTACTTC
TRBV7-2,many,TRBJ2-5,.,CASSTLEAYQETQYF,TGTGCCAGCAGCACCCTGGAGGCCTACCAAGAGACCCAGTACTTC
TRBV6-5,.,TRBJ1-6,.,CAPRDGDSPLHF,TGTGCCCCACGGGACGGAGATTCACCCCTCCACTTT
TRBV20-1,.,TRBJ1-6,.,CSAARGDSPLHF,TGCAGTGCAGCGAGGGGGGACTCACCCCTCCACTTT
TRBV10-2,.,TRBJ2-3,.,CASSTGQDTDTQYF,TGCGCCAGCAGTACAGGGCAGGACACAGATACGCAGTATTTT
TRBV5-1,many,TRBJ2-7,TRBD1,CASSKTGAAYEQYF,TGCGCCAGCAGCAAGACAGGGGCGGCATACGAGCAGTACTTC
TRBV20-1,.,TRBJ1-5,.,CSARDRGNQPQHF,TGCAGTGCTAGAGACAGGGGCAATCAGCCCCAGCATTTT
TRBV28,.,TRBJ1-4,.,CASSFRSENEKLFF,TGTGCCAGCAGTTTTCGGTCAGAGAATGAAAAACTGTTTTTT
TRBV27,.,TRBJ2-7,.,CASRPEASSYEQYF,TGTGCCAGCCGGCCGGAAGCCAGCTCCTACGAGCAGTACTTC
TRBV19,many,TRBJ2-2,TRBD2,CASSSPTSGSVGELFF,TGTGCCAGTAGCTCACCGACTAGCGGGAGTGTCGGGGAGCTGTTTTTT
TRBV7-9,many,TRBJ2-5,TRBD2,CASTLAGVGKETQYF,TGTGCCAGCACTCTAGCGGGAGTAGGCAAGGAGACCCAGTACTTC
TRBV10-3,.,TRBJ2-2,.,CAMSVLQDDTGELFF,TGTGCCATGAGTGTTTTACAGGATGACACAGGGGAGCTGTTTTTT
TRBV3-1,few,TRBJ1-1,TRBD1,CASRSTGGNTEAFF,TGTGCCAGCAGATCTACAGGGGGCAACACTGAAGCTTTCTTT
TRBV4-2,many,TRBJ1-5,.,CASSQGYSNQPQHF,TGTGCCAGCAGCCAAGGCTATAGCAATCAGCCCCAGCATTTT
TRBV19,many,TRBJ2-7,TRBD1,CASSVGTGSYEQYF,TGTGCCAGTAGTGTCGGGACAGGGTCCTACGAGCAGTACTTC
TRBV7-3,.,TRBJ2-7,.,CASRHLRDGAYEQYF,TGTGCCAGCCGCCACCTCCGGGACGGGGCCTACGAGCAGTACTTC
TRBV20-1,.,TRBJ2-7,.,CSARSPRRALDEQYF,TGCAGTGCTAGATCACCCAGACGGGCTTTGGACGAGCAGTACTTC
TRBV2,few,TRBJ1-4,.,CASSGDGGWGEKLFF,TGTGCCAGCAGTGGGGACGGGGGATGGGGTGAAAAACTGTTTTTT
TRBV9,once,TRBJ1-1,.,CASSPSIGNTEAFF,TGTGCCAGCAGCCCATCGATCGGCAACACTGAAGCTTTCTTT
TRBV29-1,.,TRBJ1-1,TRBD1,CSGTGTGVDTEAFF,TGCAGCGGGACTGGGACAGGGGTAGACACTGAAGCTTTCTTT
TRBV25-1,.,TRBJ2-5,.,CASSETPVEQETQYF,TGTGCCAGCAGTGAAACTCCGGTTGAGCAAGAGACCCAGTACTTC
TRBV27,many,TRBJ1-2,.,CASSPAPGNYGYTF,TGTGCCAGCAGCCCAGCTCCAGGGAACTATGGCTACACCTTC
TRBV5-5,.,TRBJ2-7,.,CASSSQLGVYEQYF,TGTGCCAGCAGCTCCCAGCTGGGGGTGTACGAGCAGTACTTC
TRBV20-1,few,TRBJ1-2,.,CSTGGANYGYTF,TGCAGTACTGGGGGGGCCAACTATGGCTACACCTTC
TRBV10-3,.,TRBJ1-1,.,CATQARGALNTEAFF,TGTGCCACCCAGGCCAGGGGCGCTTTGAACACTGAAGCTTTCTTT
TRBV6-5,few,TRBJ2-7,.,CASSYSRKGVAVYEQYF,TGTGCCAGCAGTTACTCTCGGAAGGGAGTGGCCGTCTACGAGCAGTACTTC
TRBV19,.,TRBJ2-6,TRBD2,CASEAGDEANVLTF,TGTGCCAGTGAGGCGGGGGACGAGGCGAACGTCCTGACTTTC
TRBV12-3/TRBV12-4,.,TRBJ1-2,.,CASTILIGGYTF,TGTGCCAGCACTATCCTGATAGGTGGCTACACCTTC
TRBV2,.,TRBJ1-1,.,CASTALGRGDTEAFF,TGTGCCAGCACTGCTCTAGGCCGCGGGGACACTGAAGCTTTCTTT
TRBV5-8,.,TRBJ1-1,.,CATYTTGNTEAFF,TGTGCCACCTATACGACAGGGAACACTGAAGCTTTCTTT